This is a list of T cell receptor beta chains from one sample in a study of blood T cell repertoires in COVID-19. Generated by immunoSEQ multiplex PCR, the TCRdb table keeps only in-frame clones and is missing some. The data contain fewer than 300,000 clones, 85% to 90% of them singletons. Sequenced sample: peripheral blood. These receptors were collected from a woman between 50 and 59 years old with COVID-19, enrolled during active disease. CDR3s include the opening cysteine and the closing phenylalanine or tryptophan. The order of the fields is V gene, J gene, clone size, D gene, CDR3 protein, CDR3 DNA. The D gene is left open where the match is weak. Clone size is not always given. Where it is, it says once, few, many or a class for expanded clones.

>TRBV5-1|TRBJ2-1|-|TRBD2
CASSLLASGSYNEQFF
TGCGCCAGCAGCTTGTTGGCTAGCGGTTCCTACAATGAGCAGTTCTTC
>TRBV5-1|TRBJ2-3|-|TRBD2
CASSPGLAGGSSTDTQYF
TGCGCCAGCAGCCCGGGACTAGCGGGAGGGAGCAGCACAGATACGCAGTATTTT
>TRBV4-2|TRBJ1-6|-|TRBD1
CASSQDWDRGDSPLHF
TGTGCCAGCAGCCAAGATTGGGACAGGGGAGATTCACCCCTCCACTTT
>TRBV5-1|TRBJ2-2|-|-
CASSLWGQLAYTGELFF
TGCGCCAGCAGCTTGTGGGGTCAGTTAGCGTACACCGGGGAGCTGTTTTTT
>TRBV11-2|TRBJ2-7|-|-
CASSRSYRDVIYF
TGTGCCAGCAGCCGCAGTTACAGGGACGTTATATACTTC
>TRBV29-1|TRBJ1-3|-|-
CSVGPEALGNTIYF
TGCAGCGTTGGGCCCGAGGCGCTAGGAAACACCATATATTTT
>TRBV3-1/TRBV3-2|TRBJ1-1|-|-
CASSQDKTLNTEAFF
TGTGCCAGCAGCCAAGACAAGACACTGAACACTGAAGCTTTCTTT
>TRBV19|TRBJ2-7|once|TRBD1
CASSTRDRPSYEQYF
TGTGCCAGTAGTACCCGGGACAGACCTTCCTACGAGCAGTACTTC
>TRBV5-1|TRBJ1-1|-|-
CASSTPVVAEAFF
TGCGCCAGCAGCACGCCCGTAGTGGCTGAAGCTTTCTTT
>TRBV19|TRBJ1-5|-|TRBD1
CASSIDPRDRGALNNQPQHF
TGTGCCAGTAGTATAGATCCCCGGGACAGGGGGGCCCTAAACAATCAGCCCCAGCATTTT
>TRBV11-2|TRBJ1-1|-|TRBD1
CASSLGTGAEAFF
TGTGCCAGCAGCCTCGGGACAGGGGCTGAAGCTTTCTTT
>TRBV7-2|TRBJ2-7|once|-
CASSSPNRDEQYF
TGTGCCAGCAGCTCCCCCAATCGCGACGAGCAGTACTTC
>TRBV29-1|TRBJ2-7|-|TRBD2
CSVGLADASYEQYF
TGCAGCGTGGGACTAGCGGATGCTTCCTACGAGCAGTACTTC
>TRBV19|TRBJ1-3|-|TRBD1
CASTSSRDRGVWRSGNTIYF
TGTGCCAGTACCTCCTCCCGGGACAGGGGAGTATGGCGCTCTGGAAACACCATATATTTT
>TRBV5-4|TRBJ2-5|-|TRBD2
CASSQPTAGKETQYF
TGTGCCAGCAGCCAACCCACAGCGGGGAAAGAGACCCAGTACTTC
>TRBV7-8|TRBJ2-3|-|TRBD2
CASSFPAGATDTQYF
TGTGCCAGCAGCTTTCCAGCGGGAGCGACAGATACGCAGTATTTT
>TRBV30|TRBJ2-3|once|-
CAWSVPLIASTDTQYF
TGTGCCTGGAGTGTCCCCTTAATAGCTAGCACAGATACGCAGTATTTT
>TRBV27|TRBJ1-1|-|TRBD1
CASRIDRGAGTEAFF
TGTGCCAGCAGAATAGACAGGGGCGCCGGCACTGAAGCTTTCTTT
>TRBV2|TRBJ2-1|once|TRBD2
CASSSLAGGRSEQFF
TGTGCCAGCAGCTCTCTAGCGGGAGGGCGTTCTGAGCAGTTCTTC
>TRBV27|TRBJ1-3|-|-
CASRSPSSGNTIYF
TGTGCCAGCAGATCACCGAGCTCTGGAAACACCATATATTTT
>TRBV20-1|TRBJ1-2|-|-
CSGGSGYGYTF
TGCTCGGGGGGCAGCGGCTATGGCTACACCTTC
>TRBV14|TRBJ2-7|-|-
CASSQDGQIRYEQYF
TGTGCCAGCAGCCAAGATGGACAGATCCGCTACGAGCAGTACTTC
>TRBV19|TRBJ2-2|-|TRBD1
CASSISRGRGELFF
TGTGCCAGTAGTATCTCCAGGGGGCGTGGGGAGCTGTTTTTT
>TRBV24-1|TRBJ2-3|-|TRBD1
CATSEGTGADTQYF
TGTGCCACCAGTGAAGGGACAGGGGCAGATACGCAGTATTTT
>TRBV7-2|TRBJ2-2|once|-
CASSFSGSSAGELFF
TGTGCCAGCAGCTTTAGTGGGAGTAGCGCCGGGGAGCTGTTTTTT
>TRBV4-1|TRBJ2-1|-|TRBD2
CASSQEGREVGSEQFF
TGCGCCAGCAGCCAAGAGGGGCGGGAGGTAGGGAGTGAGCAGTTCTTC
>TRBV7-2|TRBJ2-1|-|TRBD2
CASSLIVSGGEQFF
TGTGCCAGCAGCTTAATCGTTAGCGGGGGGGAGCAGTTCTTC
>TRBV27|TRBJ1-1|-|-
CASSFYGTRGSFEAFF
TGTGCCAGCAGTTTCTACGGGACACGGGGTTCCTTTGAAGCTTTCTTT
>TRBV27|TRBJ2-1|-|-
CASSFGDLYNEQFF
TGTGCCAGCAGTTTCGGGGACTTATACAATGAGCAGTTCTTC
>TRBV6-2/TRBV6-3|TRBJ1-2|-|-
CASSYSSSSYGYTF
TGTGCCAGCAGTTACTCGAGTTCTAGCTATGGCTACACCTTC
>TRBV19|TRBJ1-1|-|-
CASSILGGAGGGVTEAFF
TGTGCCAGTAGTATATTAGGAGGGGCAGGCGGAGGGGTCACTGAAGCTTTCTTT
>TRBV29-1|TRBJ1-2|-|TRBD1
CSVEGDRGYNYGYTF
TGCAGCGTTGAAGGCGACAGGGGGTATAACTATGGCTACACCTTC
>TRBV14|TRBJ1-1|-|-
CASSDVNRVWGTEAFF
TGTGCCAGCAGCGACGTAAACAGGGTTTGGGGCACTGAAGCTTTCTTT
>TRBV25-1|TRBJ1-2|-|-
CASSPGVGYTF
TGTGCCAGCAGCCCAGGGGTCGGCTACACCTTC
>TRBV6-5|TRBJ1-5|-|-
CASSRGRDQPQHF
TGTGCCAGCAGCCGGGGTCGGGATCAGCCCCAGCATTTT
>TRBV7-9|TRBJ1-2|-|TRBD1
CASSDKDRVKGYTF
TGTGCCAGCAGCGACAAGGACAGGGTTAAGGGCTACACCTTC